Listed here are 27 T cell receptor beta chains from one sample, sequenced in a study of shared clonotypes between healthy human individuals. Using immunoSEQ multiplex PCR, the repertoire was profiled, and TCRdb retains in-frame clones only, with some absent. Among 2 million or so clones listed, 85% to 95% were seen once. Sample: naive CD4+ T cells sorted from blood. Subset described: CD45RA+ positively selected. These receptors were obtained from a young man in good health.

The chain carries TRBV28 and TRBJ2-7, with a weak D call TRBD2 (7 bases). This CDR3 is built from 15 residues. Trimming took 10 bases from V and 5 from J, leaving 24 bases between them. The germline gives CDR1 MDHEN, CDR2 SYDVKM. This CDR3 reads CATQGGGAMLDEQYF. CDR3 bases: TGTGCCACCCAGGGAGGGGGGGCGATGTTGGACGAGCAGTACTTC.

The J gene is TRBJ1-2, the V gene TRBV6-5; D may be TRBD1 (5 bases). The V and J ends lost 4 bases and 0 bases respectively, with 12 bases between them. The CDR3 length is 15 residues. Germline assignment: CDR1 MNHEY and CDR2 SVGAGI. The CDR3 is CASSSTGAANYGYTF. The CDR3 nucleotides read TGTGCCAGCAGTTCAACAGGTGCGGCTAACTATGGCTACACCTTC.

J is TRBJ2-2 and V is TRBV30; 8 bases agree with TRBD1. CDR3 length equals 14 residues. V gave up 4 bases and J gave up 7 bases; unmatched junction bases: 8. Germline V gives CDR1 GTSNPN, CDR2 SVGIG (reference sequence). Here the CDR3 DNA reads TGTGCCTGGACAAGGACAGGGAGTGTCGGGGAGCTGTTTTTT. Encoded protein: CAWTRTGSVGELFF.

Of note for this clone: Other DNA sequences in this sample translate to the same CDR3. V and J are TRBV7-2 and TRBJ2-7; no clear D. Between the trimmed V and J ends, which lost 0 bases and 3 bases, there was a span of 6 bases. Germline CDR1 reads SGHTA; CDR2 reads FQGNSA. The CDR3 runs to 13 residues. CDR3: CASSLAALYEQYF. CDR3 nucleotides: TGTGCCAGCAGCTTAGCCGCCCTCTACGAGCAGTACTTC.

The V call is TRBV11-2, the J call TRBJ1-2; the D is unclear. This CDR3 spans 15 amino acids. CDR1 and CDR2 (germline): SGHAT, FQNNGV. V dropped 5 bases and J dropped 1 base, with 14 bases sitting between them. The CDR3 DNA follows: TGTGCCAGCAGCCCTCGCAAGAGTATTAACTATGGCTACACCTTC. It is translated as CASSPRKSINYGYTF.

The V gene is TRBV6-6, the J gene TRBJ1-1; D call uncertain. Trimming took off 3 bases at V and 1 base at J, with 12 bases between the two ends. The CDR3 extends over 15 amino acids. The germline gives CDR1 MNHNY, CDR2 SVGAGI (reference sequence). CDR3 in DNA: TGTGCCAGCAGTTATTCTTGGCGATGGAACACTGAAGCTTTCTTT. Protein product: CASSYSWRWNTEAFF.

This chain joins TRBV5-6 and TRBJ2-3; TRBD2 aligns across 9 bases. This CDR3 contains 19 residues. CDR1 SGHDT and CDR2 YYEEEE come from the germline V gene. The junction had 19 bases not matched to a gene; V was cut back by 2 bases and J by 6 bases. The CDR3 region has the DNA TGTGCCAGCAGCTTACCGTTGGGGCTAGCGGGACCTATTAGGGATACGCAGTATTTT. Translated, it gives CASSLPLGLAGPIRDTQYF.

The CDR3 region has the DNA TGTGCCAGCAGTAAAAGGACAGATATCTATGGCTACACCTTC. It is translated as CASSKRTDIYGYTF. The chain combines TRBV6-7 with TRBJ1-2; D is possibly TRBD1 (6 bases). TRBV6-7 is known as an ORF, though its function is uncertain. The CDR3 consists of 14 residues. V was shortened by 5 bases and J by 4 bases, with 14 bases between the two germline ends.

This chain connects TRBV15 to TRBJ1-1, with D perhaps matching TRBD1 (5 bases). Germline CDR1 is LNHNV and CDR2 is YYDKDF (reference sequence). This CDR3 is 16 amino acids long. The V and J ends lost 5 bases and 0 bases respectively, with 16 bases between them. Here the CDR3 DNA reads TGTGCCACCAGCCGTAGTGCAGGAGGGGTGAACACTGAAGCTTTCTTT. Translating gives CATSRSAGGVNTEAFF.

Concerning this clone: This specimen includes other DNA sequences encoding the same CDR3. The CDR3 region is CAISRTGGNTEAFF. The CDR3 DNA reads as TGTGCCATCAGCAGGACAGGGGGCAACACTGAAGCTTTCTTT. V gene TRBV10-3 combines with J gene TRBJ1-1; 11 bases are shared with TRBD1. The CDR3 has 14 residues. CDR1 is ENHRY and CDR2 is SYGVKD in the germline V gene. Trimming at V came to 6 bases and at J to 2 bases, leaving 2 bases not matched to a gene.

This sequence joins TRBV11-2 and TRBJ2-7, with D uncertain. Between the trimmed V and J ends, which lost 4 bases and 2 bases, there was a span of 18 bases. The germline gives CDR1 SGHAT, CDR2 FQNNGV. The length of the CDR3 is 16 residues. The CDR3 loop reads CASSSKFLDGAYEQYF. In DNA, the CDR3 is TGTGCCAGCAGCTCAAAGTTCCTGGACGGAGCCTACGAGCAGTACTTC.

This clone appeared a few times. The CDR3 DNA sequence: TGTGCCAGCAGCACCGGGACACCGAACACCGGGGAGCTGTTTTTT. Translating gives CASSTGTPNTGELFF. This chain links TRBV7-2 with TRBJ2-2, with a possible D match to TRBD1 (6 bases). Trimming took 5 bases from V and 0 from J, leaving 10 bases between them. This CDR3 region has 15 residues. Per germline, CDR1 SGHTA and CDR2 FQGNSA.

The chain recombines TRBV7-8 with TRBJ1-2; 7 positions match TRBD1. This CDR3 comprises 14 residues. Germline trimming cut 5 bases from V and 2 bases from J; bases unmatched to any gene: 5. Germline V CDR1 and CDR2: SGHVS, FQNEAQ. CDR3 nucleotides: TGTGCCAGCAGCCGGGGACAGTCCAACTATGGCTACACCTTC. Encoded protein: CASSRGQSNYGYTF.

This rearrangement joins TRBV18 to TRBJ2-5; unclear D gene. Trimming took 4 bases from V and 4 from J, leaving 7 bases between them. There are 12 residues in the CDR3. Germline V gives CDR1 KGHSH, CDR2 LQKENI. CDR3 sequence reads: CASSQNRETQYF. CDR3 nucleotide sequence: TGTGCCAGCTCACAGAACCGAGAGACCCAGTACTTC.

This clone showed up just once. The rearrangement uses TRBV7-2 and TRBJ2-7, with 11 bases fitting TRBD2. V shed 6 bases, J shed 3 bases, and the junction held 4 bases outside the gene matches. CDR1 SGHTA and CDR2 FQGNSA come from the germline V gene. This CDR3 has 14 amino acids. CDR3 sequence (DNA): TGTGCCAGCAGGACCGGACTAGCGGGCTACGAGCAGTACTTC. Translating it yields CASRTGLAGYEQYF.

The V call is TRBV19, the J call TRBJ2-2; 10 bases fit TRBD2. The CDR3 runs to 15 residues. The V gene end was trimmed by 5 bases and the J gene end by 6 bases; junction bases not matched to a gene: 6. Looked up from germline, CDR1 is LNHDA and CDR2 is SQIVND (reference sequence). The CDR3 coding sequence is TGTGCCAGTAGTTCACTAGCGGGGAGGGCCGGGGAGCTGTTTTTT. It is translated as CASSSLAGRAGELFF.

The chain links TRBV29-1 to TRBJ1-2; D call uncertain. The CDR3 sequence is 11 residues long. V was pared by 0 bases and J by 7 bases, with 6 bases between. From germline, CDR1 is SQVTM and CDR2 ANQGSEA. In DNA, the CDR3 is TGCAGCGTTGAAGAGGGGTCTGGCTACACCTTC. It encodes CSVEEGSGYTF.

The chain joins TRBV10-3 to TRBJ1-6; D is perhaps TRBD1 (5 bases). The V gene's germline CDR1 is ENHRY and CDR2 SYGVKD. V dropped 2 bases and J dropped 7 bases, with 9 bases sitting between them. This CDR3 has 14 residues. The CDR3 DNA reads TGTGCCATCAGTGAGGTACAGGACAATTCACCCCTCCACTTT. This encodes CAISEVQDNSPLHF.

This rearrangement joins TRBV13 to TRBJ1-1, with D hard to call. Germline loops: CDR1 PRHDT, CDR2 FYEKMQ (reference sequence). Trimming pared 5 bases from V and 1 base from J, leaving 14 bases between. The CDR3 consists of 15 residues. The DNA for the CDR3 is TGTGCCAGCAGCCCGAGTTCGTTTGAGAACACTGAAGCTTTCTTT. This translates into CASSPSSFENTEAFF.

This chain connects TRBV6-5 to TRBJ2-2; no reliable D call. Germline CDR1 MNHEY, CDR2 SVGAGI. V was cut by 2 bases and J by 4 bases, with 8 bases left in between. CDR3 length: 14 residues. CDR3 sequence: CASSYPHSTGELFF. In DNA, the CDR3 is TGTGCCAGCAGTTACCCTCATTCCACCGGGGAGCTGTTTTTT.

Here the CDR3 DNA reads TGTGCCTGGAGCCAAAGGTCCCGGGGAAATCAGCCCCAGCATTTT. Translating gives CAWSQRSRGNQPQHF. The rearrangement uses TRBV30 and TRBJ1-5; no firm D call. The CDR3 totals 15 residues. V dropped 3 bases and J dropped 4 bases, with 16 bases sitting between them. Germline assignment: CDR1 GTSNPN and CDR2 SVGIG (reference sequence). The full variable domain, in which reference TRBV30 and TRBJ1-5 provide the parts outside the CDR3, is SQTIHQWPATLVQPVGSPLSLECTVEGTSNPNLYWYRQAAGRGLQLLFYSVGIGQISSEVPQNLSASRPQDRQFILSSKKLLLSDSGFYLCAWSQRSRGNQPQHFGDGTRLSIL.

The chain uses TRBV5-1 and TRBJ1-4; 7 bases line up with TRBD1. V shed 3 bases, J shed 5 bases, and the junction held 4 bases outside the gene matches. The CDR3 sequence is 14 residues long. CDR1 and CDR2 from the germline V gene are SGHRS and YFSETQ. In DNA form, the CDR3 reads TGCGCCAGCAGCTCCGGGACAGAGAATGAAAAACTGTTTTTT. It encodes CASSSGTENEKLFF.

CDR3 sequence (DNA): TGTGCCAGCAGTTTAATCGGGACAGGGGGAAGGAATTCACCCCTCCACTTT. This codes for CASSLIGTGGRNSPLHF. The chain recombines TRBV27 with TRBJ1-6; 11 bases match TRBD1. V lost 2 bases, J lost 7 bases, and 7 bases stayed unmatched. Germline V gives CDR1 MNHEY, CDR2 SMNVEV (reference sequence). The CDR3 totals 17 residues.

The CDR3: CASSSRGTGGEQYF. CDR3 in DNA: TGTGCCAGCAGCTCCCGAGGGACAGGGGGCGAGCAGTACTTC. The chain joins TRBV27 to TRBJ2-7; 11 positions agree with TRBD1. Germline CDR1 MNHEY, CDR2 SMNVEV (reference sequence). The CDR3 has 14 residues. Trimming took 6 bases from V and 6 from J; bases not matched to a gene: 7.

The chain is built from TRBV30 and TRBJ2-1; 10 bases agree with TRBD1. The germline V gene has CDR1 GTSNPN and CDR2 SVGIG (reference sequence). With 5 bases clipped from V and 9 bases from J, the junction kept 10 bases outside the gene matches. The CDR3 runs 14 residues. CDR3 loop: CAWGTGARVAEQFF. CDR3 bases: TGTGCCTGGGGGACAGGGGCAAGGGTGGCTGAGCAGTTCTTC.

This clone was found once. J is TRBJ1-6 and V is TRBV19, with 9 nucleotides matching TRBD1. CDR3 length: 16 residues. Germline CDR1 and CDR2: LNHDA and SQIVND (reference sequence). CDR3 loop: CASRTGASTDNSPLHF. The CDR3 region has the DNA TGTGCTAGCCGGACAGGGGCTTCGACGGATAATTCACCCCTCCACTTT.

V gene TRBV30 combines with J gene TRBJ1-1; no firm D call. CDR1 GTSNPN and CDR2 SVGIG come from the germline V gene (reference sequence). Between the trimmed V and J ends, which lost 3 bases and 6 bases, there was a span of 11 bases. The CDR3 runs 12 residues. CDR3 in amino acids: CAWSPIYPEAFF. The CDR3 nucleotides are TGTGCCTGGAGCCCGATTTACCCTGAAGCTTTCTTT.